The TCR beta chain under discussion was sequenced for a study of T cells in Graves' hyperthyroidism and ophthalmopathy. This clonotype was detected many times. The antigen is undetermined. Germline and junction disagree at one end, which may indicate a read error. RNA transcripts yielded amplified TCR beta CDR3 regions. Researchers ran a first-round RT-PCR on the TCR CDR3 using the HTBI primer set. From the multiplex PCR reads, TCRdb called clonotypes with MiXCR, one entry per CDR3 protein. This sample has about 570,000 distinct CDR3 sequences, with around 42% found just once. It was uncontrolled infection, other autoimmune disease, pregnancy or lactation that excluded patients. Study-wide results and limits: Ophthalmopathy cases were set apart from stable hyperthyroidism by a 13 V-J model. The majority of expanded thyroid clonotypes above 0.001 also appeared in blood.

The CDR3 is 12 residues long. Germline values: CDR1 KGHDR, CDR2 SFDVKD. Sample: peripheral blood or thyroid tissue (not recorded which). The rearrangement joins TRBV24-1 to TRBJ1-1; D is possibly TRBD1 (5 bases). The clonotype originates from an adult woman with Graves' disease, either hyperthyroidism or ophthalmopathy (not recorded which). DNA for the CDR3: TGTGCCACTAGTGGTGGGGGCACTGAAGCTTTCTTT. It yields the protein CATSGGGTEAFF.